This is a list of T cell receptor beta chains from one sample in a study of blood T cell repertoires in COVID-19. The method was immunoSEQ multiplex PCR; TCRdb's version includes in-frame clones alone and lacks a portion of them. This table holds about 200,000 clones, approximately 89% found once. Sequenced: PBMCs or T cells enriched from blood (not recorded which). Receptors originate from a woman aged 25 to 39 with acute COVID-19. Each CDR3 is given with its conserved first and last residue. The D gene is left open where the match is weak. A clone size is listed for some rows: how often the clone was seen (once, few, many), or a class if it is expanded.

V	D	J	size	CDR3	DNA
TRBV5-5	.	TRBJ2-7	.	CASSLPGGPEQYF	TGTGCCAGCAGCTTGCCCGGGGGACCCGAGCAGTACTTC
TRBV7-2	TRBD1	TRBJ1-1	.	CASRRNRGGLGTEAFF	TGTGCCAGCAGGCGTAACAGGGGTGGGTTGGGCACTGAAGCTTTCTTT
TRBV6-5	TRBD1	TRBJ1-1	.	CASRYTGGFNTEAFF	TGTGCCAGCAGGTACACAGGGGGGTTTAACACTGAAGCTTTCTTT
TRBV6-5	.	TRBJ1-1	.	CASSYSNSMNTEAFF	TGTGCCAGCAGTTACTCGAATAGTATGAACACTGAAGCTTTCTTT
TRBV14	.	TRBJ1-1	.	CASSQDREATEAFF	TGTGCCAGCAGCCAAGATCGGGAGGCGACTGAAGCTTTCTTT
TRBV11-2	.	TRBJ2-1	.	CASSPWAGNEQFF	TGTGCCAGCAGCCCCTGGGCTGGGAATGAGCAGTTCTTC
TRBV7-8	TRBD2	TRBJ2-3	.	CASSSGLAGVPDTQYF	TGTGCCAGCAGCTCTGGACTAGCGGGGGTACCCGATACGCAGTATTTT
TRBV27	TRBD2	TRBJ2-3	few	CASSLWGTSGGSDTQYF	TGTGCCAGCAGTTTATGGGGGACTAGCGGGGGGTCAGATACGCAGTATTTT
TRBV6-6	TRBD2	TRBJ2-7	.	CASSHGGVGGTSGNLYEQYF	TGTGCCAGCAGTCACGGGGGGGTCGGAGGAACATCGGGAAACTTATACGAGCAGTACTTC
TRBV7-3	TRBD1	TRBJ1-2	.	CASSSSGGDYGYTF	TGTGCCAGCAGCTCGTCAGGGGGCGACTATGGCTACACCTTC
TRBV7-9	.	TRBJ2-2	few	CASQRRNTGELFF	TGTGCCAGCCAACGGAGGAACACCGGGGAGCTGTTTTTT
TRBV5-6	TRBD1	TRBJ1-1	.	CASSSFPDRFKVDEAFF	TGTGCCAGCAGCTCGTTTCCGGACAGGTTTAAAGTTGATGAAGCTTTCTTT
TRBV7-9	TRBD1	TRBJ2-7	.	CASSPRQGVWVQYF	TGTGCCAGCAGCCCCAGACAGGGGGTTTGGGTGCAGTACTTC
TRBV7-2	TRBD1	TRBJ1-1	.	CASSLGTGLATEAFF	TGTGCCAGCAGCTTAGGGACAGGGTTGGCCACTGAAGCTTTCTTT
TRBV30	TRBD1	TRBJ1-1	.	CAWTRTGKNTEAFF	TGTGCCTGGACGCGGACAGGGAAGAACACTGAAGCTTTCTTT
TRBV13	.	TRBJ2-7	once	CASSPPGTLSYEQYF	TGTGCCAGCAGCCCCCCCGGGACTTTATCCTACGAGCAGTACTTC
TRBV7-9	.	TRBJ1-1	.	CASSLVRSNTEAFF	TGTGCCAGCAGCTTAGTACGGTCGAACACTGAAGCTTTCTTT
TRBV7-8	.	TRBJ1-2	.	CASSLEGGQVGYTF	TGTGCCAGCAGCTTAGAGGGGGGGCAAGTTGGCTACACCTTC
TRBV25-1	.	TRBJ2-3	.	CASTYGTADNPSTDTQYF	TGTGCCAGCACCTATGGGACTGCAGATAACCCTAGCACAGATACGCAGTATTTT
TRBV10-2	.	TRBJ2-3	.	CASREGGPDTQYF	TGCGCCAGCAGGGAGGGGGGCCCGGATACGCAGTATTTT
TRBV5-4	TRBD2	TRBJ2-1	.	CASSLELAGQNEQFF	TGTGCCAGCAGCTTGGAACTAGCGGGGCAGAATGAGCAGTTCTTC
TRBV3-1/TRBV3-2	.	TRBJ1-2	.	CASRATGGGYGYTF	TGTGCCAGCAGAGCCACGGGGGGCGGCTATGGCTACACCTTC
TRBV27	.	TRBJ2-3	.	CASNPAVTSTDTQYF	TGTGCCAGCAACCCGGCGGTCACCAGCACAGATACGCAGTATTTT
TRBV5-1	.	TRBJ2-2	.	CASSTPRTESTNTGELFF	TGCGCCAGCAGCACCCCCCGGACAGAGTCTACGAACACCGGGGAGCTGTTTTTT
TRBV6-5	.	TRBJ1-2	.	CASSLGIGGNYGYTF	TGTGCCAGCAGTTTAGGGATCGGGGGTAACTATGGCTACACCTTC
TRBV4-1	TRBD1	TRBJ1-2	.	CASSQPGQGVRYTF	TGCGCCAGCAGCCAGCCCGGACAGGGTGTTCGCTACACCTTC
TRBV3-1/TRBV3-2	TRBD2	TRBJ2-7	.	CASSPSLAGGVVEQYF	TGTGCCAGCAGCCCCTCCTTGGCGGGGGGTGTGGTCGAGCAGTACTTC
TRBV10-3	TRBD2	TRBJ2-2	.	CANGGMAGELFF	TGTGCCAACGGGGGGATGGCCGGGGAGCTGTTTTTT
TRBV4-2	TRBD2	TRBJ2-7	.	CASSHPAGGSHEQYF	TGTGCCAGCAGCCACCCAGCGGGGGGGTCTCACGAGCAGTACTTC
TRBV10-3	TRBD1	TRBJ1-1	once	CAISQGATEAFF	TGTGCCATCAGCCAGGGGGCAACTGAAGCTTTCTTT
TRBV11-2	TRBD2	TRBJ2-5	.	CASSLVSRASGNQETQYF	TGTGCCAGCAGCTTAGTTTCTAGGGCTAGCGGAAACCAAGAGACCCAGTACTTC
TRBV25-1	TRBD1	TRBJ1-4	few	CASSEPGQGREKLFF	TGTGCCAGCAGTGAACCCGGACAGGGCCGGGAAAAACTGTTTTTT
TRBV15	.	TRBJ1-1	.	CATSTDSGFQAFF	TGTGCCACCAGCACAGACTCCGGGTTTCAAGCTTTCTTT
TRBV10-3	.	TRBJ1-2	.	CATTAGEGGYTF	TGTGCCACAACGGCGGGGGAAGGTGGCTACACCTTC
TRBV5-1	.	TRBJ1-1	.	CASSLFQERAEAFF	TGCGCCAGCAGCTTGTTCCAGGAACGCGCTGAAGCTTTCTTT
TRBV19	TRBD1	TRBJ1-2	.	CASTQGQGANNYGYTF	TGTGCCAGTACCCAGGGACAGGGGGCGAACAACTATGGCTACACCTTC
TRBV27	TRBD1	TRBJ1-2	.	CASSPTTGIYGYTF	TGTGCCAGCAGTCCTACGACAGGGATATATGGCTACACCTTC
TRBV27	.	TRBJ1-2	.	CASSSGGKANYGYTF	TGTGCCAGCAGTTCCGGGGGGAAAGCTAACTATGGCTACACCTTC
TRBV7-2	TRBD1	TRBJ2-7	.	CASSINPGQGEQYF	TGTGCCAGCAGCATTAACCCGGGACAGGGGGAGCAGTACTTC
TRBV19	TRBD1	TRBJ2-7	.	CASSRTNRGYSYEQYF	TGTGCCAGTAGTAGAACAAACAGGGGGTACTCCTACGAGCAGTACTTC
TRBV23-1	TRBD1	TRBJ2-5	.	CASSQPGQGIQETQYF	TGCGCCAGCAGTCAGCCGGGACAGGGGATCCAAGAGACCCAGTACTTC
TRBV19	TRBD1	TRBJ2-1	.	CASSIGDREAEQFF	TGTGCCAGTAGTATAGGGGACAGGGAGGCTGAGCAGTTCTTC
TRBV3-1/TRBV3-2	TRBD1	TRBJ1-6	.	CASSRRARGFLNSPLHF	TGTGCCAGCAGCCGACGGGCCAGGGGGTTCCTCAATTCACCCCTCCACTTT
TRBV19	TRBD1	TRBJ2-3	.	CASSFSGTGGGGTDTQYF	TGTGCCAGTAGTTTCTCCGGGACAGGGGGAGGAGGCACAGATACGCAGTATTTT
TRBV28	.	TRBJ2-7	many	CASSYPGDHYEQYF	TGTGCCAGCAGTTATCCGGGAGACCACTACGAGCAGTACTTC
TRBV5-8	TRBD1	TRBJ1-5	.	CASSFRGGQPQHF	TGTGCCAGCAGCTTTAGAGGGGGCCAGCCCCAGCATTTT
TRBV24-1	TRBD1	TRBJ1-2	.	CATSDLNRGHGYTF	TGTGCCACCAGTGATTTGAACAGGGGGCATGGCTACACCTTC
TRBV6-1	TRBD1	TRBJ1-1	many	CASSEAGDRVTEAFF	TGTGCCAGCAGTGAAGCGGGGGACAGAGTCACTGAAGCTTTCTTT
TRBV28	.	TRBJ1-2	.	CASSRTKNYGYTF	TGTGCCAGCAGCCGGACAAAGAACTATGGCTACACCTTC
TRBV5-4	.	TRBJ2-1	.	CASSLSGPNEQFF	TGTGCCAGCAGCTTATCAGGCCCCAATGAGCAGTTCTTC
TRBV3-1/TRBV3-2	.	TRBJ1-4	.	CASSLQGTNEKLFF	TGTGCCAGCAGCTTACAGGGAACTAATGAAAAACTGTTTTTT
TRBV7-2	TRBD1	TRBJ2-7	.	CASSVAWQGAPSSYEQYF	TGTGCCAGCAGCGTGGCATGGCAGGGGGCGCCAAGCTCCTACGAGCAGTACTTC
TRBV9	.	TRBJ1-4	.	CADYNDRLNEKLFF	TGTGCCGATTACAATGACAGACTTAATGAAAAACTGTTTTTT
TRBV5-1	TRBD1	TRBJ2-5	.	CASRTGAYQETQYF	TGCGCCTCCCGGACAGGGGCCTACCAAGAGACCCAGTACTTC
TRBV30	.	TRBJ1-2	.	CAWEGQSGYTF	TGTGCCTGGGAAGGACAGAGTGGCTACACCTTC
TRBV18	.	TRBJ1-2	few	CASSPEGGVYGYTF	TGTGCCAGCTCACCCGAAGGGGGTGTCTATGGCTACACCTTC
TRBV6-5	.	TRBJ1-6	.	CASSYAGANNSPLHF	TGTGCCAGCAGTTACGCAGGGGCGAATAATTCACCCCTCCACTTT
TRBV6-5	TRBD1	TRBJ1-1	.	CASSYRGNEAFF	TGTGCCAGCAGCTACAGGGGTAATGAAGCTTTCTTT
TRBV4-3	TRBD1	TRBJ2-7	.	CASSQDRGLVGYEQYF	TGCGCCAGCAGCCAGGACAGGGGGCTAGTGGGCTACGAGCAGTACTTC
TRBV2	.	TRBJ1-2	.	CASSEGRGDYGYTF	TGTGCCAGCAGTGAAGGCAGGGGAGACTATGGCTACACCTTC